This T cell receptor (beta chain) was captured by sequencing in a study of blood T cell repertoires in COVID-19 (TCRdb year 2020). About the investigation overall: Samples covering the acute and convalescent phases of COVID-19 were provided by collaborators in the United States, Italy and Spain. The material from the prospective study consisted of cDNA or gDNA derived from T cells, B-cell-depleted T cells, or PBMCs. Samples were obtained from the ongoing ImmuneRACE study (first 160 participants) and from 950 to 1,500 subjects provided by 6 global collaborators. Where HLA class I and class II types were available, the types were taken from metadata supplied by the sample provider, not from assay-based typing. The repertoires were made available in a free public database intended to serve as a resource for research on the immune response to SARS-CoV-2. Deeply sampled blood TCRbeta repertoires from subjects exposed to, actively infected with, or recovered from COVID-19 were included in the dataset. The sample metadata nearly always contained a de-identified subject ID, COVID-19 status, age in years and sex. Overall results and qualifications from the work: How much clinical and demographic metadata was included differed by source and by participant, and the metadata was provided uncurated.

The germline V end is reduced by 8 bases and the J end by 4 bases; junction bases left unmatched: 2. The CDR3 has 14 amino acids, counting the end cysteine and phenylalanine. Only the CDR3 DNA is retained, 42 bases long and in frame from the first base. The germline V gene sets CDR1 to KGHSH and CDR2 to LQKENI. The collaborating institutions used their own protocols to collect whole blood in K2EDTA tubes. For TCRbeta analysis, collaborators shipped samples in one of three forms: frozen whole blood, isolated PBMCs, or DNA extracted from either of those sample types. TCRbeta CDR3 regions were amplified from genomic DNA by means of the immunoSEQ Assay, a bias-controlled multiplex PCR. As for the authors' bioinformatics: Nucleated cell counts per sample were estimated from amplification of reference gene primers within the assay. To quantify the absolute abundance of each unique TCRbeta CDR3 rearrangement, sequence reads were collapsed and filtered. For each sample, productive Simpson clonality was calculated as the square root of Simpson's diversity index across productive rearrangements. TCRdb re-hosts the immuneACCESS table, in-frame sequences only. Its copies lack some clones; in the studies checked, an unresolved V gene accounts for under half of them, and the cause for the rest is not known. Clone size and the V and J calls come from that table; the DNA yielded D and trimming. The sample table holds 75,000 or so clones, of which 87% were seen once. The ten biggest clones cover nearly 5% of the sample.

This clone was seen a handful of times. No cognate antigen has been identified for it. No quality values exist for individual bases; no much larger clone is one base distant. Sequenced input: peripheral blood. The clonotype originates from a woman older than 75 with active or convalescent COVID-19. The rearranged segments are TRBV18 and TRBJ2-1; 13 bases in between match TRBD2. The CDR3 has the sequence CASQTSGGYNEQFF. The DNA reads as follows: TGTGCCAGCCAGACTAGCGGGGGGTACAATGAGCAGTTCTTC.